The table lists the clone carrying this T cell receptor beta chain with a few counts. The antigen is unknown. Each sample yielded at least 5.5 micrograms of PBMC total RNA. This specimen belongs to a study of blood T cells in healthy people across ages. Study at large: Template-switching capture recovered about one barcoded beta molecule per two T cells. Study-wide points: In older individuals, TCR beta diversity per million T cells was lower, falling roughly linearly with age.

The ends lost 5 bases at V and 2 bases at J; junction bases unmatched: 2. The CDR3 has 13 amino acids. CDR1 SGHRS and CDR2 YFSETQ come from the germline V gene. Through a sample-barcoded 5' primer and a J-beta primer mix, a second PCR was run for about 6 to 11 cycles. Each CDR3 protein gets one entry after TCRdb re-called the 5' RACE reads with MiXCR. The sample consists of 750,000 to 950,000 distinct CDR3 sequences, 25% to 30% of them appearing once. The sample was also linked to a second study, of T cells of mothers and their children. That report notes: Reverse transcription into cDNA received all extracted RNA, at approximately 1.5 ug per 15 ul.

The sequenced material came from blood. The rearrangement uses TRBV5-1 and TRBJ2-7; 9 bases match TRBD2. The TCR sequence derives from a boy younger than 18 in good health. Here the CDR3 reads CASRREGTYEQYF. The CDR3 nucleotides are TGCGCCAGCAGGCGGGAGGGAACCTACGAGCAGTACTTC. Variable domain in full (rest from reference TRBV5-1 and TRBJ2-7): KAGVTQTPRYLIKTRGQQVTLSCSPISGHRSVSWYQQTPGQGLQFLFEYFSETQRNKGNFPGRFSGRQFSNSRSEMNVSTLELGDSALYLCASRREGTYEQYFGPGTRLTVT.